These 2 T cell receptor beta chains were sequenced from one sample in a study of T cell responses to AZD1222 COVID-19 vaccine. The assay was immunoSEQ multiplex PCR, and TCRdb's table has in-frame clones only and misses some. The repertoire includes some 150,000 clones, about 91% of them detected once, and 2% to 2.5% sits in the top ten. Sequencing was performed on peripheral blood, taken on day 0 of AZD1222 vaccination. Receptors originate from an adult in good health.

The CDR3 coding sequence is TGTGCCAGCAGTCCCCCGGGTGGGGCCAACGTCCTGACTTTC. It codes for CASSPPGGANVLTF. The chain uses TRBV5-8 and TRBJ2-6; D is uncertain. The V and J ends lost 5 bases and 3 bases respectively, with 9 bases between them. The CDR3 totals 14 residues. Germline V gene lookup returns CDR1 SGHTS and CDR2 YDEGEE.

This clone turned up a few times. J is TRBJ2-7 and V is TRBV3-1 (or the pseudogene TRBV3-2); D may be TRBD1 or TRBD2 (5 bases each). The germline gives CDR1 LGHDT, CDR2 YNNKEL (reference sequence). Trimming took off 5 bases at V and 6 bases at J, with 11 bases between the two ends. The CDR3 is made up of 12 amino acids. The CDR3 DNA is TGTGCCAGCAGCGCCGGGACGGGCGAGCAGTACTTC. Amino acid sequence: CASSAGTGEQYF.